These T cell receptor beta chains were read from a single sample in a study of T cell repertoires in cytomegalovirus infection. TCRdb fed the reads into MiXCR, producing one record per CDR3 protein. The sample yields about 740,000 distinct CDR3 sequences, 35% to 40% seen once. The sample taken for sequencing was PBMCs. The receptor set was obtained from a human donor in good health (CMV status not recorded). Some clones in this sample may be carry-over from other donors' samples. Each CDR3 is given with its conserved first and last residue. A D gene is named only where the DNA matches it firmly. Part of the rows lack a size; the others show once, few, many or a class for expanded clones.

CDR3aa: CASSLSRGQGSTEAFF
CDR3nt: TGTGCCAGCAGCTTATCGAGGGGACAGGGGAGCACTGAAGCTTTCTTT
v_gene: TRBV7-2
d_gene: TRBD1
abundance: many
j_gene: TRBJ1-1

CDR3aa: CASSPRQRGNEQFF
CDR3nt: TGTGCCAGCAGCCCGAGACAGCGCGGCAATGAGCAGTTCTTC
v_gene: TRBV7-3
d_gene: NA
abundance: NA
j_gene: TRBJ2-1

CDR3aa: CASTKGTEAFF
CDR3nt: TGTGCCAGTACTAAGGGCACTGAAGCTTTCTTT
v_gene: TRBV19
d_gene: NA
abundance: few
j_gene: TRBJ1-1

CDR3aa: CAISEYGGIGQPQHF
CDR3nt: TGTGCCATAAGTGAGTATGGGGGGATCGGGCAGCCCCAGCATTTT
v_gene: TRBV10-3
d_gene: NA
abundance: NA
j_gene: TRBJ1-5

CDR3aa: CASSELAGVQETQYF
CDR3nt: TGCGCCAGCAGCGAACTAGCGGGGGTCCAAGAGACCCAGTACTTC
v_gene: TRBV10-1
d_gene: TRBD2
abundance: NA
j_gene: TRBJ2-5

CDR3aa: CASGLRNAGELFF
CDR3nt: TGTGCTAGTGGTTTAAGGAATGCCGGGGAGCTGTTTTTT
v_gene: TRBV12-5
d_gene: NA
abundance: few
j_gene: TRBJ2-2

CDR3aa: CASSEMDRPTTGELFF
CDR3nt: TGTGCCAGCAGTGAGATGGACAGGCCCACCACCGGGGAGCTGTTTTTT
v_gene: TRBV6-1
d_gene: TRBD1
abundance: NA
j_gene: TRBJ2-2

CDR3aa: CASSLALWDDRGGYTF
CDR3nt: TGTGCCAGCAGTTTAGCGCTATGGGATGATAGGGGCGGCTACACCTTC
v_gene: TRBV12-3/TRBV12-4
d_gene: NA
abundance: NA
j_gene: TRBJ1-2

CDR3aa: CASSLSSGRGRYEQYF
CDR3nt: TGTGCCAGCAGCTTATCTAGCGGGAGGGGCCGATACGAGCAGTACTTC
v_gene: TRBV7-2
d_gene: TRBD2
abundance: many
j_gene: TRBJ2-7

CDR3aa: CASSADRANTGELFF
CDR3nt: TGTGCCAGCAGTGCTGACAGGGCTAACACCGGGGAGCTGTTTTTT
v_gene: TRBV12-3/TRBV12-4
d_gene: TRBD1
abundance: NA
j_gene: TRBJ2-2

CDR3aa: CASSLYNTLWGGPNEQFF
CDR3nt: TGTGCCAGCAGCCTATACAACACCTTATGGGGAGGGCCCAATGAGCAGTTCTTC
v_gene: TRBV14
d_gene: TRBD2
abundance: NA
j_gene: TRBJ2-1

CDR3aa: CSARTGKDGYTF
CDR3nt: TGCAGTGCAAGGACAGGGAAAGATGGCTACACCTTC
v_gene: TRBV20-1
d_gene: TRBD1
abundance: few
j_gene: TRBJ1-2

CDR3aa: CASGDGRQPQHF
CDR3nt: TGTGCCAGCGGAGATGGACGTCAGCCCCAGCATTTT
v_gene: TRBV6-1
d_gene: NA
abundance: few
j_gene: TRBJ1-5

CDR3aa: CASSLSRDYGYTF
CDR3nt: TGTGCCAGCAGCTTATCTCGGGACTATGGCTACACCTTC
v_gene: TRBV7-2
d_gene: NA
abundance: many
j_gene: TRBJ1-2

CDR3aa: CASSMGAGGRTPLHF
CDR3nt: TGTGCCAGTAGTATGGGTGCTGGGGGCAGGACACCCCTCCACTTT
v_gene: TRBV19
d_gene: NA
abundance: NA
j_gene: TRBJ1-6

CDR3aa: CASSSPRTSGRSYEQYF
CDR3nt: TGTGCCAGTAGTTCCCCTCGAACTAGCGGTCGTTCCTACGAGCAGTACTTC
v_gene: TRBV19
d_gene: TRBD2
abundance: few
j_gene: TRBJ2-7

CDR3aa: CASSEATGQETQYF
CDR3nt: TGTGCCAGCAGTGAAGCCACAGGTCAAGAGACCCAGTACTTC
v_gene: TRBV6-1
d_gene: NA
abundance: few
j_gene: TRBJ2-5

CDR3aa: CASSLKGGQRNYGYTF
CDR3nt: TGTGCCAGCAGTTTAAAGGGGGGACAGAGAAACTATGGCTACACCTTC
v_gene: TRBV27
d_gene: TRBD1
abundance: NA
j_gene: TRBJ1-2

CDR3aa: CSAHPGLAGGLKYF
CDR3nt: TGCAGTGCTCACCCGGGACTAGCGGGAGGCCTTAAGTACTTC
v_gene: TRBV20-1
d_gene: TRBD2
abundance: NA
j_gene: TRBJ2-7

CDR3aa: CASRRGGDNEQFF
CDR3nt: TGTGCCAGTCGCAGGGGAGGGGACAATGAGCAGTTCTTC
v_gene: TRBV28
d_gene: NA
abundance: NA
j_gene: TRBJ2-1

CDR3aa: CASSLGLGRDYEQYF
CDR3nt: TGTGCCAGCAGCTTAGGTTTGGGACGGGACTACGAGCAGTACTTC
v_gene: TRBV7-6
d_gene: NA
abundance: many
j_gene: TRBJ2-7

CDR3aa: CASSPPPVTGRSSPLHF
CDR3nt: TGTGCCAGCAGCCCCCCCCCGGTCACAGGGAGGAGTTCACCCCTCCACTTT
v_gene: TRBV3-1
d_gene: NA
abundance: NA
j_gene: TRBJ1-6

CDR3aa: CASSLELTGLPNQPQHF
CDR3nt: TGTGCCAGCAGCTTAGAACTAACAGGGTTACCGAATCAGCCCCAGCATTTT
v_gene: TRBV7-9
d_gene: NA
abundance: few
j_gene: TRBJ1-5

CDR3aa: CASSSTDPEQYF
CDR3nt: TGTGCCAGCAGTTCGACGGACCCCGAGCAGTACTTC
v_gene: TRBV6-6
d_gene: NA
abundance: NA
j_gene: TRBJ2-7